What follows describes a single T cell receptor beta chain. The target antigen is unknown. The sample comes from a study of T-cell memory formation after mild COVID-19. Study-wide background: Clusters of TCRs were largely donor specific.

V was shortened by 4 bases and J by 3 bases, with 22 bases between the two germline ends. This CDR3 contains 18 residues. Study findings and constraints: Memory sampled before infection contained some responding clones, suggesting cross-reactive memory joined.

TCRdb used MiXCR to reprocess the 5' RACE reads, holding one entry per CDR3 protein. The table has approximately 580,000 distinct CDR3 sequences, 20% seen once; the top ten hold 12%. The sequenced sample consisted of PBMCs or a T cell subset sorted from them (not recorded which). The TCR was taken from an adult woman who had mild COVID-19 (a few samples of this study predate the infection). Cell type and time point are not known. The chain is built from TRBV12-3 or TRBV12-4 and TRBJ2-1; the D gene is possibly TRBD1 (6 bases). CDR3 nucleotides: TGTGCCAGCAGTTCTGGTCGATGGACAGATCCGATCTACAATGAGCAGTTCTTC. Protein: CASSSGRWTDPIYNEQFF.